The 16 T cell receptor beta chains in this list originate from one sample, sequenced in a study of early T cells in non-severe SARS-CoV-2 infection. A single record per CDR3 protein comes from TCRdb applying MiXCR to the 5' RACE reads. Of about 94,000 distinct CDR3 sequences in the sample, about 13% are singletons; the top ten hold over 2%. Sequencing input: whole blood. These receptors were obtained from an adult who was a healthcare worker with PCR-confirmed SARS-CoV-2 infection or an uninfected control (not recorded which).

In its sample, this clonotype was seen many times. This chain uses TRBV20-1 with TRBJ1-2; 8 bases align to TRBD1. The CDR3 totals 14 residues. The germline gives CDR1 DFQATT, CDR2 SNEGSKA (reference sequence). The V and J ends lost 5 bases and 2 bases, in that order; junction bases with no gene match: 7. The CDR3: CSAHDRGGNYGYTF. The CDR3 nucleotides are TGCAGTGCTCACGACAGGGGAGGAAACTATGGCTACACCTTC.

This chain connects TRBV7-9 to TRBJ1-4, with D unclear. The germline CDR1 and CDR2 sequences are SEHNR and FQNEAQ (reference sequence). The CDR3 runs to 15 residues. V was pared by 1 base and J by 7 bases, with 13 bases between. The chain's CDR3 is CASSLEDTRREKLFF. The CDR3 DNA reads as TGTGCCAGCAGCTTAGAGGATACCCGTCGTGAAAAACTGTTTTTT.

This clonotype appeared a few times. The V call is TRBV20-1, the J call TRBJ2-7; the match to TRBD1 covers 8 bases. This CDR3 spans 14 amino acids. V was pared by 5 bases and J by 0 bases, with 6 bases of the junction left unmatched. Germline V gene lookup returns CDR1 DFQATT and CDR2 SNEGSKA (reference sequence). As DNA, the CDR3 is TGCAGTGCTCTCCGGGACAGGCTCTCCTACGAGCAGTACTTC. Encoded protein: CSALRDRLSYEQYF.

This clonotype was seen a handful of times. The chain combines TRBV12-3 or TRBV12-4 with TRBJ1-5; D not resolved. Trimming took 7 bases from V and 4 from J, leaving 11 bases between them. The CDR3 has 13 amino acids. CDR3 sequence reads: CASTSRGNQPQHF. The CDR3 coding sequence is TGTGCCAGCACCAGCCGGGGTAATCAGCCCCAGCATTTT.

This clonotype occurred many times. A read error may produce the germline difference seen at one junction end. In nucleotides, the CDR3 is TGCGCCAACAGCCCCACCGCCCCACTTTTC. Its translation is CANSPTAPLF. V gene TRBV23-1 combines with J gene TRBJ2-7; no reliable D call. TRBV23-1 is annotated as an ORF whose role is uncertain. The CDR3 extends over 10 amino acids.

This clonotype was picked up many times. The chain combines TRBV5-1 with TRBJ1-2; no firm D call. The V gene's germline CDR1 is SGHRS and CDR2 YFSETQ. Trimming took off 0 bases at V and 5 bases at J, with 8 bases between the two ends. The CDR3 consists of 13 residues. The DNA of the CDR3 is TGCGCCAGCAGCTTGGACGGGGATTATGGCTACACCTTC. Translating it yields CASSLDGDYGYTF.

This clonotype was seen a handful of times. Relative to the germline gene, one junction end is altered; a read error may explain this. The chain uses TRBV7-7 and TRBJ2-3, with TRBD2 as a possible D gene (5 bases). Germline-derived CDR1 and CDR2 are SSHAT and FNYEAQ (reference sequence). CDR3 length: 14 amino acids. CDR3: CASSLTGLTDTQYF. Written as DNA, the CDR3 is TGTGCTAGCAGCTTAACGGGGTTGACAGATACGCAGTATTTT.

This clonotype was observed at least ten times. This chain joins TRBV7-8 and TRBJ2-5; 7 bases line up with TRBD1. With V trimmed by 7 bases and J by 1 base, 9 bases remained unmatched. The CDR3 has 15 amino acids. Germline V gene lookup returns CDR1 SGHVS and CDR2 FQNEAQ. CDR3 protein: CASKDRQGPQETQYF. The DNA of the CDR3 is TGTGCCAGCAAGGACCGACAGGGTCCCCAAGAGACCCAGTACTTC.

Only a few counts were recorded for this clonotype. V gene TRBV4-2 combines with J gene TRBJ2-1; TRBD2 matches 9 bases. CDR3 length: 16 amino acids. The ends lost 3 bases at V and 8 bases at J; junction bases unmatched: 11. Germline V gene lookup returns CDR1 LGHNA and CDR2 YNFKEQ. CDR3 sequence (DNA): TGTGCCAGCAGCCAGGTTTCAGCGGGGGGTCTCGATGAGCAGTTCTTC. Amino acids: CASSQVSAGGLDEQFF.

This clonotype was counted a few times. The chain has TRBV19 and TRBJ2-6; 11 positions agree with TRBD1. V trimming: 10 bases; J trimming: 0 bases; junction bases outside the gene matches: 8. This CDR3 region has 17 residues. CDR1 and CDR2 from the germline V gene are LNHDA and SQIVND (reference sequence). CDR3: CATRRTGGASGANVLTF. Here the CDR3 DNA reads TGTGCCACCAGGAGGACAGGGGGCGCCTCTGGGGCCAACGTCCTGACTTTC.

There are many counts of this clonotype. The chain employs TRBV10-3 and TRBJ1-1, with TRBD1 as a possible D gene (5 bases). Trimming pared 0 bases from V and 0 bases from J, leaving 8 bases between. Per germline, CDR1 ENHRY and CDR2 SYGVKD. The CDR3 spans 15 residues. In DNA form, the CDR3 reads TGTGCCATCAGTGAGTCGGCAGGGATGAACACTGAAGCTTTCTTT. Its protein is CAISESAGMNTEAFF.

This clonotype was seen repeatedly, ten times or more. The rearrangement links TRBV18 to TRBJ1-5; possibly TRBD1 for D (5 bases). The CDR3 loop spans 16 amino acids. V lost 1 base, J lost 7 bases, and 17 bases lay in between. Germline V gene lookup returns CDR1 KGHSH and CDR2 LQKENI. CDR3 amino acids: CASSPRSRVEDQPQHF. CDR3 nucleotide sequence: TGTGCCAGCTCACCACGTTCCAGGGTAGAAGACCAGCCCCAGCATTTT.

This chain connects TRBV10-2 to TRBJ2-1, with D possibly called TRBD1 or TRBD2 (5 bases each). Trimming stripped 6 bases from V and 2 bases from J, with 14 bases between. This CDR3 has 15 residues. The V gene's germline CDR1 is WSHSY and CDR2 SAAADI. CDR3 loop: CASSPGTVAYNEQFF. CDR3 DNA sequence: TGCGCCAGCAGCCCAGGGACGGTGGCCTACAATGAGCAGTTCTTC.

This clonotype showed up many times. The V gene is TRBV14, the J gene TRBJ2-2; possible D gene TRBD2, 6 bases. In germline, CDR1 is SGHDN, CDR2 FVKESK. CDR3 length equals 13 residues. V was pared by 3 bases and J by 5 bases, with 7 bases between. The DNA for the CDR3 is TGTGCCAGCAGCCACGGGGGAACCGGGGAGCTGTTTTTT. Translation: CASSHGGTGELFF.

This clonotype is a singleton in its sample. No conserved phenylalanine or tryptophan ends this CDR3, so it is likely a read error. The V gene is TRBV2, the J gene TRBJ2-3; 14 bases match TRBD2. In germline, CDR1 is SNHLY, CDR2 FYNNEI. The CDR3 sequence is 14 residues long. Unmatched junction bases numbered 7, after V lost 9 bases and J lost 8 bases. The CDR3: CASHPGTSGGTQYS. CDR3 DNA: TGTGCCAGTCACCCCGGGACTAGCGGGGGTACGCAGTATTCT.

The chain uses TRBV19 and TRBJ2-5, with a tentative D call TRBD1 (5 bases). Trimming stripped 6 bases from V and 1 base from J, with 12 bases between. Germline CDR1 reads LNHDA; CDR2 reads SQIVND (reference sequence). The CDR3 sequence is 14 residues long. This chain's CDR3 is CASRQTVLQETQYF. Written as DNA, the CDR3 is TGTGCCAGTAGGCAGACAGTACTCCAAGAGACCCAGTACTTC.